The subject of this entry is one TCR beta chain. Its recognized antigen is unknown. Base qualities are not provided; no much larger clone lies one nucleotide away. The cohort consisted of 666 healthy bone marrow donors. At the time of sampling, all cohort members were nominally healthy, though unrecorded immune exposures were likely present. The donor was CMV seronegative and belonged to the group of several hundred seronegative cohort members. Each donor provided a peripheral blood sample, and peripheral blood mononuclear cells were used for TCR beta sequencing. The Qiagen DNeasy Blood Extraction Kit was used to extract genomic DNA from the blood cell samples. Libraries were prepared through the immunoSEQ multiplex PCR assay. The multiplex PCR relied on a mix of 60 forward primers for TCR Vbeta segments and 13 reverse primers for TCR Jbeta segments. A multiplex PCR assay on genomic DNA amplified the CDR3 region of rearranged TCR beta genes. Amplified TCR beta libraries were sequenced as 87-base-pair reads on the Illumina HiSeq System. In the paper's pipeline: A later analysis counted approximately 76 million unique TCR beta chains across the 690 or so repertoires, and about 10 million of these chains were shared by at least two donors. Raw reads were error-corrected and collapsed into unique sequences with a nearest-neighbor algorithm that merged closely related sequences to remove PCR and sequencing errors. CDR3 sequences were aligned to IMGT reference sequences to assign V, D and J gene segments. Each retained sequence needed at least a six-nucleotide match to both a V gene segment and a J gene segment. A rearrangement counted as productive if the CDR3 had no stop codons and remained in frame with V and J, and every other rearrangement counted as non-productive. Following IMGT convention, CDR3 was defined as the stretch from the second conserved V-encoded cysteine up to the conserved J-encoded phenylalanine. In an earlier analysis of more than 550 of the donors, sequences lacking an unambiguous match to a single V gene segment were excluded. In an earlier analysis of more than 500 of the donors, a V segment was called functional when productive rearrangements were above 56.7%, and segregating when the standard deviation between donors exceeded 5%. A statistical classification framework was built to diagnose cytomegalovirus status from the catalog of TCR beta chain sequences. In a later analysis, V and J genes were assigned by comparing TCR nucleotide sequences against IMGT/GENE-DB human TR gene sequences. Using the TCRdist pipeline, a later analysis assigned CDR3 sequences along with most-parsimonious VDJ recombination scenarios. A later analysis defined each TCR beta chain by its CDR3 amino acid sequence plus V-gene family, and excluded reads lacking a unique V-gene family. To address suspected cross-contamination and a sequencing artifact, a later analysis removed 450 to 700 highly shared, low-generation-probability nucleotide sequences. In a later analysis, a clonal expansion index for each public chain was calculated from normalized within-repertoire ranks of inferred template counts. In a later analysis, generation probabilities were computed with a VDJ recombination model fitted to out-of-frame rearrangements, and the resulting probabilities were checked against IGoR. A later analysis scored TCR-TCR, TCR-HLA and TCR-CMV co-occurrence with hypergeometric tests, applying a repertoire-size bias correction to TCR pairs. False discovery rates were estimated in a later analysis by permuting HLA or CMV assignments 20 times. In a later analysis, co-occurring TCRs were grouped using DBSCAN, with TCRdist sequence similarity added in when clustering inside HLA-allele-positive subsets. Repertoires with fewer than 30,000 or more than 120,000 public chains, plus five repertoires with anomalous nucleotide sharing, were excluded from co-occurrence clustering. The table was pulled from immuneACCESS by TCRdb, which kept in-frame rearrangements only. Such tables lose some clones; where checked, under half of the loss comes from unresolved V genes, and the rest has no known cause. The V and J calls and clone size come from that table; D and trimming were worked out from the DNA. A total of roughly 160,000 clones appear in this sample, over 80% of them only once. The ten largest clonotypes hold roughly 1.2% of the sample.

The sample is drawn from a study of cytomegalovirus exposure and HLA in healthy donors (dated by TCRdb to the late 2010s). A note on the overall study: An earlier analysis of approximately 640 of the donors reported about 250 Gb of sequence data and some 120 million unique TCR beta sequences from 150 million to 200 million T cells. The study used immunosequencing to profile the T cell repertoires of approximately 650 subjects and linked those repertoires to cytomegalovirus serostatus. In an earlier analysis of roughly 580 of the donors, high-throughput TCR beta sequencing was used to judge whether each TCR beta V gene segment behaved as functional or pseudogenic. In a later genetic analysis, genome-wide SNP genotypes for about three fifths of the roughly 670 donors were used, and that subset was treated as a discovery cohort. Several DR-DQ haplotypes were treated as single units for association and clustering because of strong linkage in the cohort. Of the roughly 400 genotyped donors, 65% to 90% fell in the genetic ancestry cluster associated with self-reported Caucasian donors. In a later analysis, previously published TCR beta repertoires from several hundred donors were re-analyzed and high-resolution HLA genotyping was added so that TCR occurrence patterns could be studied. Typing coverage varied by locus: roughly 629-640 donors for A, B, C, DRB1 and DQB1; around 560 for DQA1; approximately 570 for DPA1; approximately 490 for DPB1. The study combined high-throughput TCR immunosequencing, statistical association of individual TCRs with disease status, and machine learning to predict cytomegalovirus infection status. Class I and class II HLA loci were covered by the typing at four-digit resolution. Rather than drawing on any new phenotypic data, the later analysis identified candidate immune exposures from TCR beta sequences and the way those sequences occurred across donors. Among roughly 400 genotyped donors of the cohort, an average of approximately 200,000 unique TCR beta nucleotide sequences was sequenced per donor, of which 15% to 20% were non-productive. Donor age, sex, ethnicity and CMV serostatus were compiled alongside the repertoire data. About 300 gigabases of sequencing data and around 90 million unique TCR sequences made up an early release that covered about 640 HLA-typed donors. Every repertoire in the discovery cohort had been generated on one and the same sequencing platform. The study was designed to test whether signatures of past pathogen exposure could be identified by cataloging public T cell receptors. Along with the roughly 670-subject first cohort, a separate validation cohort of over 90 different subjects was used. Broad study findings and their caveats: Because HLA typing was unavailable for some donors at each locus, only the typed subset was used in association tests. This cohort had only TCR beta chains sequenced, and the lack of alpha or paired-chain data limited which features could be detected. Because counts were too low, 15 to 20 rarely observed V segments, including chromosome 9 orphons, were excluded from the earlier analysis of several hundred of the donors. Roughly uniform sequencing depth across donors was assumed in presence/absence analyses, although this assumption may not hold. Cytomegalovirus status was reported to be diagnosed by the classifier with high specificity and sensitivity in both the original and validation cohorts. The authors suggested that the approach could potentially be generalized to other disease states and immunological phenotypes. In a later genetic analysis, fewer N-insertions in productive TCRs were reported among donors in an Asian-associated ancestry cluster than the approximately 710-donor mean. A further reported finding was that TCR beta sequences accurately predicted the HLA-A and HLA-B alleles for most subjects in the first cohort. In an earlier analysis of approximately 590 of the donors, most TCR beta V segments appeared in productive rearrangements about 87% or about 30% of the time, broadly matching IMGT annotations. A few of the identified cytomegalovirus-associated TCR beta chains were confirmed in vitro to be specific for cytomegalovirus antigens. A group of highly shared sequence variants was considered likely to be a technical artifact of the sequencing pipeline. In a later analysis, HLA-associated TCR beta chains showed more clonal expansion and lower generation probabilities than non-associated chains that were equally common. V-gene and J-gene trimming of TCR beta chains was associated with a missense DCLRE1C variant in a later genetic analysis, and the association was replicated in an independent cohort. Across donors, most TCR sequences were observed very rarely, whereas some public TCRs were present in many individuals. Immune exposure information for the cohort was limited to CMV serostatus. A later analysis found that TCR association rates varied across HLA loci, with DRB1 alleles showing the most associated TCRs and HLA-C alleles the fewest. Several of the top co-occurrence clusters appeared to be linked to parvovirus B19, influenza, CMV and Epstein-Barr virus, according to a later analysis. A later analysis found that most CMV-associated TCR beta chains appeared HLA-restricted, with HLA associations seemingly driven largely by CMV exposure. In a later analysis, some 17,000 TCR beta sequences were associated with specific HLA alleles at a false discovery rate of 0.05. In the study, 150 to 200 TCR beta chains were listed as associated with cytomegalovirus. Correlated functional status among segregating V segments might reflect linkage disequilibrium, but an unknown experimental factor could not be ruled out. Strong co-occurrence of HLA alleles, especially DR and DQ, made assigning TCR associations to individual alleles difficult.

The material sequenced was PBMCs. This TCR came from a boy younger than 10 in good health and CMV-seronegative.

The bases read TGTGCCTGGAGTGTGCGAGGGTCCAAACACACTGAAGCTTTCTTT. This yields the protein CAWSVRGSKHTEAFF. Recombination linked TRBV30 to TRBJ1-1; too little of a D gene remains to name it. The germline V gene (reference sequence) provides CDR1 GTSNPN and CDR2 SVGIG. Trimming costs V 0 bases and J 3 bases, and their ends lie 14 bases apart. The CDR3 spans 15 residues, from the cysteine through the phenylalanine. Only the CDR3 portion is preserved as DNA: 45 bases, with reading frame beginning at the first base. Where the CDR3 stops, the reference TRBV30 and TRBJ1-1 genes take over; the full variable domain is SQTIHQWPATLVQPVGSPLSLECTVEGTSNPNLYWYRQAAGRGLQLLFYSVGIGQISSEVPQNLSASRPQDRQFILSSKKLLLSDSGFYLCAWSVRGSKHTEAFFGQGTRLTVV.